The T cell receptor beta chain described here comes from a study of blood T cell repertoires in COVID-19. Trimming pared 7 bases from V and 7 bases from J, leaving 19 bases between. Germline V gene lookup returns CDR1 SNHLY and CDR2 FYNNEI. The CDR3 spans 15 residues. In the authors' methods: Reference gene primer amplification in the assay estimated nucleated cell counts. TCRdb's copy holds only in-frame clones and misses some; the assay was immunoSEQ multiplex PCR. V, J and clone size were drawn from that table, and D and trimming were deduced from the DNA. The data show approximately 300,000 clones, with about 90% seen just once and less than 2% held by the top ten.

The genes are TRBV2 and TRBJ1-4; no firm D call. This clonotype was obtained from a woman aged 30 to 39 with COVID-19, enrolled during active disease. Sequencing input: peripheral blood. The CDR3 DNA follows: TGTGCCAGCACGTGGTACAGAGGTGAGGGTGAAAAACTGTTTTTT. Translation gives CASTWYRGEGEKLFF.